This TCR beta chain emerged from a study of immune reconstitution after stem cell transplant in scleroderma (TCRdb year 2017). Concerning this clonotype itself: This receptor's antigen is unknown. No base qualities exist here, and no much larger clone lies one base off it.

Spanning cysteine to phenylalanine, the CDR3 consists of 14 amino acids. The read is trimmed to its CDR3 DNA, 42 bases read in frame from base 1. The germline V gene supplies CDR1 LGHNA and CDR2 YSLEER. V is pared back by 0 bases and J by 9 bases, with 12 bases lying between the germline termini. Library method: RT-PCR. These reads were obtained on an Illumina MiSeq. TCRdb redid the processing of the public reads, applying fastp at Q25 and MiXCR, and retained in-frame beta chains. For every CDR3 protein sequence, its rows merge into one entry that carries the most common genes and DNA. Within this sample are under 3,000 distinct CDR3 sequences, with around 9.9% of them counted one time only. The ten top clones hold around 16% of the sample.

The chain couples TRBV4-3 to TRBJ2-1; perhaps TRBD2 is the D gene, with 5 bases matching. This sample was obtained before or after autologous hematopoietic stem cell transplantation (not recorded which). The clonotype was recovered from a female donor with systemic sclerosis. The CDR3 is CASSQDGWAGEQFF. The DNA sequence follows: TGCGCCAGCAGCCAAGATGGGTGGGCGGGTGAGCAGTTCTTC.